These 10 T cell receptor beta chains were sequenced from one sample in a study of Graves' ophthalmopathy and Graves' hyperthyroidism. As the template, RNA transcripts were used to amplify TCR beta CDR3 regions. HTBI primers were used in a first-round RT-PCR, which preceded a second-round multiplex PCR. TCRdb reprocessed the multiplex PCR reads with MiXCR, giving one entry per CDR3 protein. The data contain roughly 400,000 distinct CDR3 sequences, about 17% of them seen just once; the ten biggest clones take up about 1.4%. Sequencing was performed on peripheral blood. The receptors were gathered from a woman aged 18-30 years with Graves' ophthalmopathy.

Notes on this clonotype: A clone one base away is much larger, so this may be a read error. This chain joins TRBV9 and TRBJ2-5; a weak D match, TRBD2 (6 bases). The CDR3 extends over 14 amino acids. The V gene's germline CDR1 is SGDLS and CDR2 YYNGEE. Trimming took 0 bases from V and 4 from J, leaving 10 bases between them. The CDR3, as DNA: TGTGCCAGCAGCGTAGCAGGAGCGGGAGAGACCCAGTACTTC. Its protein is CASSVAGAGETQYF.

This clonotype has a count of ten or more. The chain combines TRBV7-2 with TRBJ2-7, with D perhaps TRBD1 or TRBD2 (5 bases each). The ends were cut back, 0 bases at V and 2 bases at J, with 11 bases in the middle. CDR1 is SGHTA, CDR2 FQGNSA, per germline. The CDR3 covers 15 residues. This CDR3 reads CASSLAGDGTYEQYF. The CDR3 coding sequence is TGTGCCAGCAGCTTAGCCGGGGACGGTACCTACGAGCAGTACTTC.

The gene calls are TRBV20-1 and TRBJ2-7; 10 bases are a match to TRBD2. The CDR3 totals 14 residues. Trimming removed 3 bases from V and 5 bases from J; junction bases left unmatched: 7. Looked up from germline, CDR1 is DFQATT and CDR2 is SNEGSKA (reference sequence). CDR3 nucleotides: TGCAGTGCTAGTGTGGCTAGCGGGAGCCACGAGCAGTACTTC. Protein: CSASVASGSHEQYF.

This clonotype was detected ten times or more. The V gene is TRBV27, the J gene TRBJ2-2, with TRBD2 matching 7 bases. Trimming removed 6 bases from V and 5 bases from J; junction bases left unmatched: 12. Germline V gene data show CDR1 as MNHEY and CDR2 as SMNVEV (reference sequence). CDR3 length: 16 amino acids. CDR3 sequence reads: CASRSRWEGPTGELFF. CDR3 DNA: TGTGCCAGCAGGTCTAGGTGGGAGGGCCCGACCGGGGAGCTGTTTTTT.

This clonotype was counted only a few times. The chain couples TRBV3-1 to TRBJ1-1; a possible D gene is TRBD1 (5 bases). V was trimmed by 4 bases and J by 1 base, leaving 13 bases between them. The V gene's germline CDR1 is LGHDT and CDR2 YNNKEL (reference sequence). This CDR3 has 15 amino acids. The CDR3 DNA is TGTGCCAGCAGCCCCCGGGACTTACCGAACACTGAAGCTTTCTTT. It translates to CASSPRDLPNTEAFF.

As for this clonotype: The conserved phenylalanine or tryptophan normally closing the CDR3 is absent here, so this likely arose from a read error. The chain recombines TRBV12-5 with TRBJ2-7, with 9 bases lining up with TRBD2. This CDR3 has 15 amino acids. Germline trimming cut 4 bases from V and 6 bases from J; bases unmatched to any gene: 10. CDR1 is LGHNT, CDR2 FRNRAP, per germline. Here the CDR3 reads CASGSRGGQMGEQYS. The CDR3 nucleotides are TGTGCTAGTGGTTCGCGGGGGGGGCAAATGGGCGAGCAGTACTCC.

This clonotype was picked up one time. The chain combines TRBV6-1 with TRBJ1-6; D is uncertain. The CDR3 runs to 14 residues. Per germline, CDR1 MNHNS and CDR2 SASEGT. V lost 9 bases to trimming and J lost 11 bases, with 20 bases between them. The DNA for the CDR3 is TGTGCCAGTAGTATCTATGGCTCGGGGACACCCCTCCACTTT. As protein: CASSIYGSGTPLHF.

This clonotype was observed at least ten times. V is TRBV7-2 and J is TRBJ2-3, with D uncertain. The germline V gene encodes CDR1 SGHTA and CDR2 FQGNSA. V gave up 5 bases and J gave up 1 base, with 4 bases separating them. The CDR3 is 12 residues long. CDR3 DNA: TGTGCCAGCAGCCAAGGCACAGATACGCAGTATTTT. This codes for CASSQGTDTQYF.

This clonotype came up a few times. Written as DNA, the CDR3 is TGCAGTGCTAGGGCAGGGGGCCGCGGGAGGGCCACCTACGAGCAGTACTTC. This gives the protein CSARAGGRGRATYEQYF. The chain is built from TRBV20-1 and TRBJ2-7; tentatively, D is TRBD2 (9 bases). Germline-derived CDR1 and CDR2 are DFQATT and SNEGSKA (reference sequence). V gave up 3 bases and J gave up 2 bases, with 23 bases separating them. The CDR3 spans 17 residues.

This clonotype was detected many times. The V gene is TRBV15, the J gene TRBJ2-7; D remains ambiguous. Germline-derived CDR1 and CDR2 are LNHNV and YYDKDF (reference sequence). Trimming pared 6 bases from V and 2 bases from J, leaving 11 bases between. This CDR3 has 13 residues. This CDR3 reads CATRSLDAYEQYF. The CDR3 coding sequence is TGTGCCACCAGAAGTCTGGATGCCTACGAGCAGTACTTC.